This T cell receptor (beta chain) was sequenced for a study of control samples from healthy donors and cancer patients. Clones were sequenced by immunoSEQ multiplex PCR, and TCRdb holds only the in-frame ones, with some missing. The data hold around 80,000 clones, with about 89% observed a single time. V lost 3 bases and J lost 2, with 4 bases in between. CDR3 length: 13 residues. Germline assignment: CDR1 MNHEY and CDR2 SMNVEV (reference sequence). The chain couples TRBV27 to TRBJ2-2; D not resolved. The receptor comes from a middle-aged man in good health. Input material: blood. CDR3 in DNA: TGTGCCAGCAGTTTCAGTAACACCGGGGAGCTGTTTTTT. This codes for CASSFSNTGELFF.